The 28 T cell receptor beta chains below were found in one sample sequenced in a study of T cells in Graves' hyperthyroidism and ophthalmopathy. TCR beta CDR3 sequences were amplified from RNA transcripts. The TCR CDR3 was amplified in a first-round RT-PCR using the HTBI primer set. TCRdb ran MiXCR on the multiplex PCR reads and lists one entry per CDR3 protein. The table lists 690,000 or so distinct CDR3 sequences, around 19% of them singletons. The sequenced material came from blood. These receptors were obtained from a woman in her 50s with Graves' hyperthyroidism that later progressed to Graves' ophthalmopathy.

This clonotype was seen many times. The chain carries TRBV6-5 and TRBJ1-5; 7 bases map to TRBD1. Per the germline V gene, CDR1 is MNHEY and CDR2 is SVGAGI. With 0 bases clipped from V and 5 bases from J, the junction kept 1 base outside the gene matches. The CDR3 loop spans 14 amino acids. CDR3 sequence: CASSYSGGDQPQHF. The CDR3 nucleotides are TGTGCCAGCAGTTACTCAGGGGGCGATCAGCCCCAGCATTTT.

This chain joins TRBV20-1 and TRBJ1-1; maybe TRBD1 (6 bases). This CDR3 is built from 11 residues. Germline CDR1 reads DFQATT; CDR2 reads SNEGSKA (reference sequence). With 2 bases removed from V and 9 bases from J, the gap between germline ends came to 10 bases. The chain's CDR3 is CSARPGTQAFF. CDR3 coding DNA: TGCAGTGCTAGACCCGGGACACAAGCTTTCTTT.

This chain uses TRBV4-1 with TRBJ1-2, with 12 nucleotides matching TRBD1. The CDR3 spans 15 residues. Losses at the gene ends were 4 bases for V and 7 bases for J; bases not matched to a gene: 7. Germline CDR1 and CDR2: MGHRA and YSYEKL. CDR3: CASSPSGTGGGGYTF. Here the CDR3 DNA reads TGCGCCAGCAGCCCTTCCGGGACAGGGGGCGGTGGCTACACCTTC.

This clonotype was counted many times. The chain carries TRBV2 and TRBJ1-2; D not resolved. This CDR3 has 13 amino acids. Germline V gene lookup returns CDR1 SNHLY and CDR2 FYNNEI. V was cut by 7 bases and J by 1 base, with 10 bases left in between. The CDR3 nucleotides read TGTGCCAGCACTCCGGGGAGTAACTATGGCTACACCTTC. The encoded protein is CASTPGSNYGYTF.

There are a few counts of this clonotype. The chain uses TRBV4-1 and TRBJ2-7, with TRBD2 identical over 12 bases. Germline CDR1 and CDR2: MGHRA and YSYEKL. Germline trimming cut 2 bases from V and 2 bases from J; bases unmatched to any gene: 7. The CDR3 runs to 17 residues. The CDR3 loop reads CASSQRPTSGGPYEQYF. The CDR3 nucleotides read TGCGCCAGCAGCCAACGCCCGACTAGCGGGGGTCCCTACGAGCAGTACTTC.

The chain couples TRBV7-2 to TRBJ2-3; the match to TRBD2 covers 11 bases. This CDR3 contains 16 residues. The V gene's germline CDR1 is SGHTA and CDR2 FQGNSA. The ends lost 1 base at V and 4 bases at J; junction bases unmatched: 4. The CDR3 loop is CASSLDSGGASDTQYF. The CDR3 DNA sequence: TGTGCCAGCAGCTTAGATAGCGGGGGGGCCTCAGATACGCAGTATTTT.

This clonotype was seen a few times. The genes are TRBV27 and TRBJ2-5; D is undetermined. CDR1 MNHEY and CDR2 SMNVEV come from the germline V gene (reference sequence). Trimming took 1 base from V and 1 from J, leaving 7 bases between them. This CDR3 has 14 amino acids. CDR3 sequence reads: CASSLYPRQETQYF. CDR3 nucleotide sequence: TGTGCCAGCAGTTTATATCCACGCCAAGAGACCCAGTACTTC.

This clonotype was seen ten or more times. The rearrangement links TRBV11-2 to TRBJ1-6; 12 bases line up with TRBD1. J gave up 12 bases and V 5 bases, and 11 bases lay outside the gene matches. The germline V gene encodes CDR1 SGHAT and CDR2 FQNNGV. The CDR3 sequence is 16 residues long. The CDR3 sequence is CASSPYTGTGGVPLHF. The CDR3, as DNA: TGTGCCAGCAGCCCCTATACGGGGACAGGGGGCGTACCCCTCCACTTT.

This clonotype was observed at least ten times. This chain links TRBV18 with TRBJ2-5; D remains ambiguous. The CDR3 is 14 amino acids. Germline CDR1 reads KGHSH; CDR2 reads LQKENI. V shed 0 bases and J shed 5 bases, with 10 bases lying between them. CDR3 DNA sequence: TGTGCCAGCTCACCACCGGAGAGGCCGGAGACCCAGTACTTC. This translates into CASSPPERPETQYF. Combining the CDR3 with reference TRBV18 and TRBJ2-5 gives the whole variable domain NAGVMQNPRHLVRRRGQEARLRCSPMKGHSHVYWYRQLPEEGLKFMVYLQKENIIDESGMPKERFSAEFPKEGPSILRIQQVVRGDSAAYFCASSPPERPETQYFGPGTRLLVL.

This clonotype turned up a few times. The chain links TRBV19 to TRBJ1-1, with TRBD1 matching 7 bases. V shed 2 bases and J 0 bases; nucleotides not matched to a gene: 9. Germline V lookup: CDR1 LNHDA, CDR2 SQIVND (reference sequence). The CDR3 has 17 amino acids. The CDR3 sequence: CASSIWTRQGVNTEAFF. CDR3 nucleotide sequence: TGTGCCAGTAGTATATGGACGCGACAGGGAGTGAACACTGAAGCTTTCTTT.

The chain is built from TRBV2 and TRBJ1-1; a possible D gene is TRBD1 (5 bases). Germline values: CDR1 SNHLY, CDR2 FYNNEI. V lost 5 bases and J lost 0, with 19 bases in between. The length of the CDR3 is 17 residues. CDR3 region: CASSNEQGRIMNTEAFF. The CDR3 DNA sequence: TGTGCCAGCAGTAACGAGCAGGGACGAATAATGAACACTGAAGCTTTCTTT. The full variable domain, completed using reference TRBV2 and TRBJ1-1, is EPEVTQTPSHQVTQMGQEVILRCVPISNHLYFYWYRQILGQKVEFLVSFYNNEISEKSEIFDDQFSVERPDGSNFTLKIRSTKLEDSAMYFCASSNEQGRIMNTEAFFGQGTRLTVV.

The genes are TRBV7-9 and TRBJ2-5; 10 bases are shared with TRBD2. CDR3 length equals 16 residues. Germline values: CDR1 SEHNR, CDR2 FQNEAQ (reference sequence). The J segment lost 4 bases and the V segment lost 1 base, leaving 6 bases of the junction unmatched. CDR3 bases: TGTGCCAGCAGCTTAGTGGGACTAGCGTCGGGAGAGACCCAGTACTTC. As protein: CASSLVGLASGETQYF.

The chain employs TRBV19 and TRBJ1-1; D is uncertain. There are 13 residues in the CDR3. Between the trimmed V and J ends, which lost 3 bases and 7 bases, there was a span of 12 bases. Germline CDR1 reads LNHDA; CDR2 reads SQIVND (reference sequence). CDR3 sequence reads: CASSMVRKNEAFF. The DNA of the CDR3 is TGTGCCAGTAGTATGGTCCGGAAGAATGAAGCTTTCTTT.

This clonotype was observed a handful of times. One end of the junction fails to match germline, which may point to a read error. The gene calls are TRBV7-7 and TRBJ2-5, with TRBD1 matching over 8 bases. The CDR3 spans 15 residues. CDR1 and CDR2 from the germline V gene are SSHAT and FNYEAQ (reference sequence). For the CDR3, the DNA is TGTGCTAGCAGCCCCTGGACAGGGTTGGAGGAGACCCAGTACTTC. It is translated as CASSPWTGLEETQYF.

This clonotype occurred many times. The chain has TRBV7-2 and TRBJ2-5; D might be TRBD1 (6 bases). The CDR3 is 15 amino acids. The germline gives CDR1 SGHTA, CDR2 FQGNSA. The V gene lost 3 bases and the J gene lost 4 bases, with 15 bases spanning the gap. CDR3 residues: CASSFMTGSGETQYF. CDR3 bases: TGTGCCAGCAGCTTTATGACAGGTAGTGGAGAGACCCAGTACTTC.

This clonotype came up a few times. The J gene is TRBJ2-5, the V gene TRBV20-1; D uncertain. The CDR3 has 14 residues. The V gene lost 5 bases and the J gene lost 0 bases, with 13 bases spanning the gap. The germline gives CDR1 DFQATT, CDR2 SNEGSKA (reference sequence). The CDR3 nucleotides read TGCAGTGCTGGAATCCGGGCCAACCAAGAGACCCAGTACTTC. This sequence encodes CSAGIRANQETQYF.

V gene TRBV18 combines with J gene TRBJ1-2; 12 nucleotides line up with TRBD1. The germline gives CDR1 KGHSH, CDR2 LQKENI. This CDR3 is 17 amino acids long. V dropped 3 bases and J dropped 7; count of bases not matched to a gene: 12. The CDR3 DNA follows: TGTGCCAGCTCACCCCTGAAATCGGGACAGGGGGCCGGTGGCTACACCTTC. Its protein is CASSPLKSGQGAGGYTF.

This clonotype was counted once. V and J are TRBV25-1 and TRBJ1-3; D is ambiguous. The germline V gene has CDR1 MGHDK and CDR2 SYGVNS. V lost 5 bases and J 0 bases, leaving 11 bases between the germline ends. The CDR3 totals 15 residues. The CDR3 protein is CASSSGGVSGNTIYF. As DNA, the CDR3 is TGTGCCAGCAGTTCGGGCGGGGTCTCTGGAAACACCATATATTTT.

This clonotype was observed at least ten times. V usage is TRBV7-2 and J usage is TRBJ2-1, with D possibly TRBD2 on 6 matching bases. Trimming took 3 bases from V and 6 from J, leaving 9 bases between them. This CDR3 has 13 residues. Germline CDR1 SGHTA, CDR2 FQGNSA. In DNA form, the CDR3 reads TGTGCCAGCAGCTTCGGGACTCGCAATGAGCAGTTCTTC. It specifies CASSFGTRNEQFF.

The chain couples TRBV7-9 to TRBJ2-7, with D perhaps TRBD2 (6 bases). Germline CDR1 and CDR2: SEHNR and FQNEAQ (reference sequence). Trimming left V 0 bases short and J 3 bases short, with 12 bases between. This CDR3 is 15 amino acids long. CDR3 DNA: TGTGCCAGCAGCTTAGCGGGCCGGGGGTACTACGAGCAGTACTTC. Protein product: CASSLAGRGYYEQYF.

The chain recombines TRBV19 with TRBJ2-1; TRBD1 is a possible D gene (5 bases). Germline V lookup: CDR1 LNHDA, CDR2 SQIVND (reference sequence). The V and J ends lost 3 bases and 5 bases respectively, with 11 bases between them. This CDR3 has 14 residues. This CDR3 reads CASSIFGRDNEQFF. CDR3 nucleotides: TGTGCCAGTAGTATCTTCGGCAGGGACAATGAGCAGTTCTTC.

The chain combines TRBV7-2 with TRBJ2-3; D possibly uses TRBD1 or TRBD2 (5 bases each). Germline V CDR1 and CDR2: SGHTA, FQGNSA. The CDR3 runs 14 residues. V lost 4 bases and J 2 bases, leaving 10 bases between the germline ends. CDR3 in DNA: TGTGCCAGCAGCTGGGACCCCTACACAGATACGCAGTATTTT. The encoded protein is CASSWDPYTDTQYF.

The rearrangement uses TRBV3-1 and TRBJ1-4; a weak D match, TRBD1 (5 bases). The germline V gene encodes CDR1 LGHDT and CDR2 YNNKEL (reference sequence). Trimming removed 0 bases at V and 5 bases at J, with 10 bases between. The CDR3 is 15 residues long. CDR3 sequence (DNA): TGTGCCAGCAGCCAAGATGCCAGGGAAAATGAAAAACTGTTTTTT. It codes for CASSQDARENEKLFF.

In this sample, this clonotype turned up once. A read error is possible here, since a much larger clone lies one base away. The CDR3 protein is CATGGYNEQFF. DNA for the CDR3: TGTGCCACAGGGGGATACAATGAGCAGTTCTTC. V is TRBV6-1 and J is TRBJ2-1; 7 bases map to TRBD1. The germline gives CDR1 MNHNS, CDR2 SASEGT. CDR3 size: 11 residues. Unmatched junction bases numbered 1, after V lost 10 bases and J lost 4 bases.

The rearrangement uses TRBV12-3 or TRBV12-4 and TRBJ2-4; no reliable D call. The length of the CDR3 is 13 residues. Trimming took off 5 bases at V and 8 bases at J, with 13 bases between the two ends. CDR3 in DNA: TGTGCCAGCAGTAGTACTGGCACGGACATTCAGTACTTC. It codes for CASSSTGTDIQYF.

This clonotype was observed many times. This rearrangement joins TRBV11-1 to TRBJ2-1; 9 nucleotides align to TRBD2. The germline gives CDR1 SGHAT, CDR2 FQDESV (reference sequence). V lost 7 bases and J lost 9; bases outside the gene matches: 7. This CDR3 has 13 residues. CDR3 bases: TGTGCCAGCATAAGGACTAGCGATGGTGAGCAGTTCTTC. Protein sequence: CASIRTSDGEQFF.

This clonotype was seen repeatedly, ten times or more. The chain combines TRBV5-6 with TRBJ1-1; weak D call: TRBD1 (5 bases). Looked up from germline, CDR1 is SGHDT and CDR2 is YYEEEE. Trimming cost V 4 bases and J 6 bases, with 16 bases left between them. The CDR3 runs to 14 residues. CDR3 amino acids: CASSPGQGPSEAFF. The CDR3 region has the DNA TGTGCCAGCAGCCCGGGCCAGGGTCCGTCTGAAGCTTTCTTT.

For this clonotype: An end of the junction does not agree with germline; a read error may underlie this. The V gene is TRBV12-5, the J gene TRBJ1-6, with a weak D call TRBD1 (5 bases). Per the germline V gene, CDR1 is LGHNT and CDR2 is FRNRAP. This CDR3 spans 15 amino acids. The CDR3, as DNA: TGTGCTAGTGGACCTCCCCGAGGGGAGGGTTCAGCCCTCCACTTT. This translates into CASGPPRGEGSALHF.